This T cell receptor (beta chain) derives from a study of cytomegalovirus exposure and HLA in healthy donors. Study results and limitations: Most of the CMV-associated TCR beta chains (in a later analysis) appeared to be HLA-restricted. TCR beta chain V- and J-gene trimming was linked, in a later analysis, to a missense variant in DCLRE1C.

Worth noting for this clone: What it recognizes is unknown.

This PCR relied on a set of 60 Vbeta primers and 13 Jbeta primers. The assay was immunoSEQ multiplex PCR, and TCRdb's table has in-frame clones only and misses some. This sample's table has about 140,000 clones. The receptor comes from a woman aged 18-35 years in good health and CMV-seronegative. Specimen: PBMCs.

CDR3 sequence: CASSESGRATYNEQFF. Written as DNA, the CDR3 is TGTGCCAGCAGTGAGAGTGGGAGGGCTACCTACAATGAGCAGTTCTTC. V usage is TRBV6-4 and J usage is TRBJ2-1; 7 bases line up with TRBD2. J gave up 2 bases and V 3 bases, and 7 bases lay outside the gene matches. The CDR3 contains 16 residues. Germline V lookup: CDR1 MRHNA, CDR2 SNTAGT.